This T cell receptor (beta chain) was identified during a study of blood T cell repertoires in COVID-19. The cohort comprised adults aged about 18 to 100 years residing in approximately 25 US areas. This table comes from immunoSEQ multiplex PCR, and its TCRdb copy is limited to in-frame clones, with some not included. The repertoire holds some 380,000 clones, with approximately 85% as singletons. The ends were cut back, 5 bases at V and 6 bases at J, with 14 bases in the middle. Germline values: CDR1 LNHDA, CDR2 SQIVND (reference sequence). The CDR3 sequence is 14 residues long. The chain has TRBV19 and TRBJ1-5, with D possibly TRBD1 on 5 matching bases. Input material: PBMCs or T cells enriched from blood (not recorded which). This TCR came from a woman aged 40 to 50 with acute COVID-19. The CDR3 DNA reads as TGTGCCAGTAGTTCAGACAGTTTCGGTCAGCCCCAGCATTTT. It specifies CASSSDSFGQPQHF.